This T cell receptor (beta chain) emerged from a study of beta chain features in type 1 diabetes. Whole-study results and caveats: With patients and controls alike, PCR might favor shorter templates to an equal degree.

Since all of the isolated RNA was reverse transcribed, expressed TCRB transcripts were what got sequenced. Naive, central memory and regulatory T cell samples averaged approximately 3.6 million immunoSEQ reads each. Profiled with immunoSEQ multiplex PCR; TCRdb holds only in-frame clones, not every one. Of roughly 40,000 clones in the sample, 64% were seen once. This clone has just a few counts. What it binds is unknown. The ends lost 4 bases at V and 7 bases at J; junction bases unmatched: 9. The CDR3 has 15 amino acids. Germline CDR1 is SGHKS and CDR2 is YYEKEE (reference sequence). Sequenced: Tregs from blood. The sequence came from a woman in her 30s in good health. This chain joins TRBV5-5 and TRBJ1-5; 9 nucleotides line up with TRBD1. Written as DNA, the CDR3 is TGTGCCAGCAGCACCACAGGGGGCCGGGAGCAGCCCCAGCATTTT. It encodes CASSTTGGREQPQHF.